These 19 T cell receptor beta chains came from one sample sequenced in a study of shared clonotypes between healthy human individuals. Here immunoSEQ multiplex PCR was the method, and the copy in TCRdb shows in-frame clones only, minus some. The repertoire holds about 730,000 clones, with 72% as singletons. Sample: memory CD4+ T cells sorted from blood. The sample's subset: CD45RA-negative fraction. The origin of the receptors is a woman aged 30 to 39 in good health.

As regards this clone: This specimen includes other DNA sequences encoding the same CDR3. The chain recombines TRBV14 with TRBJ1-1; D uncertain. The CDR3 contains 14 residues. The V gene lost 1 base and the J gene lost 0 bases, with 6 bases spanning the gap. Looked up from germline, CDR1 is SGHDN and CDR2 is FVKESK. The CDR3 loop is CASSQAKLNTEAFF. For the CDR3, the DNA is TGTGCCAGCAGCCAAGCTAAATTGAACACTGAAGCTTTCTTT.

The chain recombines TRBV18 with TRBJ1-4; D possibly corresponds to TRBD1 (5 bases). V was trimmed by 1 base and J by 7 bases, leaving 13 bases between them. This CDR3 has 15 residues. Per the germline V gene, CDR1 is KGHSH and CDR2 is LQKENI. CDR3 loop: CASSPQPGSAEKLFF. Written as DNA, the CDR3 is TGTGCCAGCTCACCACAGCCAGGGTCGGCTGAAAAACTGTTTTTT.

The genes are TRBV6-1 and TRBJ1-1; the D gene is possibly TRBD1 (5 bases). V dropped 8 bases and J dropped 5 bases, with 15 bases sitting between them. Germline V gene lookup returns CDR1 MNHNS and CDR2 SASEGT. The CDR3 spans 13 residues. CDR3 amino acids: CASVRALGTEAFF. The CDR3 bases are TGTGCCAGCGTCAGGGCCCTGGGGACTGAAGCTTTCTTT.

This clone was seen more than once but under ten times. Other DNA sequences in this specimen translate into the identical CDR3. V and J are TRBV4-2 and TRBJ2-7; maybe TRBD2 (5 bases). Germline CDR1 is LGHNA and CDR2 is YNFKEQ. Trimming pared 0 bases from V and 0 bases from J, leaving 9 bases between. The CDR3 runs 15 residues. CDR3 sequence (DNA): TGTGCCAGCAGCCAAGAGATTCGGGGCTCCTACGAGCAGTACTTC. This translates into CASSQEIRGSYEQYF.

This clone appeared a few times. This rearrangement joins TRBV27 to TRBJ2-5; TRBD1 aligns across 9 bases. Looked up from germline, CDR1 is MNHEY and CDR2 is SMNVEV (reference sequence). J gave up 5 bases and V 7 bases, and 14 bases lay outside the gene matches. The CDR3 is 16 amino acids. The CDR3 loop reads CASTRLYRGRLETQYF. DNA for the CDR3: TGTGCCAGCACCCGACTGTACAGGGGGCGTTTGGAGACCCAGTACTTC.

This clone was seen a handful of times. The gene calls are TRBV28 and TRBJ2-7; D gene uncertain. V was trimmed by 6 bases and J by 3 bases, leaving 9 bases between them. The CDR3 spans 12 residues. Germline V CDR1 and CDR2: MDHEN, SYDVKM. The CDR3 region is CASRIAGYEQYF. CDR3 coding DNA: TGTGCCAGCAGGATTGCAGGCTACGAGCAGTACTTC.

The CDR3 sequence is CASSQTGQNSNQPQHF. The CDR3 bases are TGCGCCAGCAGCCAGACGGGACAGAATTCCAATCAGCCCCAGCATTTT. The chain combines TRBV23-1 with TRBJ1-5; TRBD1 matches 7 bases. TRBV23-1 is given ORF status, its function remaining uncertain. CDR3 length: 16 residues. V lost 6 bases to trimming and J lost 3 bases; unmatched junction nucleotides: 11.

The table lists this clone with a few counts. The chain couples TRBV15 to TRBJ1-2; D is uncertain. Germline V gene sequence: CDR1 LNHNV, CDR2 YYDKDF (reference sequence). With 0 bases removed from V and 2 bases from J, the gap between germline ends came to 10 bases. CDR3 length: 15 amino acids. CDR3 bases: TGTGCCACCAGCAGAGATCCGACCTTAAACTATGGCTACACCTTC. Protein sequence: CATSRDPTLNYGYTF.

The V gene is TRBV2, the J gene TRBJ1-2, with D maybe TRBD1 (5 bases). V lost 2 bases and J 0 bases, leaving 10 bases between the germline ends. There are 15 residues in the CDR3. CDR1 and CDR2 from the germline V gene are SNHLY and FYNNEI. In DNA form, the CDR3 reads TGTGCCAGCAGTGAAACGGCAGGGACTAACTATGGCTACACCTTC. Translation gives CASSETAGTNYGYTF.

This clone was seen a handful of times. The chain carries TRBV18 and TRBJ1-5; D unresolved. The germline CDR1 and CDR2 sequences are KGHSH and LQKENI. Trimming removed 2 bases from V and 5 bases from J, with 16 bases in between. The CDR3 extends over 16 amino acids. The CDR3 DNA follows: TGTGCCAGCTCACCAAGGGTAGTCAAGGGCCATCAGCCCCAGCATTTT. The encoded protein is CASSPRVVKGHQPQHF.

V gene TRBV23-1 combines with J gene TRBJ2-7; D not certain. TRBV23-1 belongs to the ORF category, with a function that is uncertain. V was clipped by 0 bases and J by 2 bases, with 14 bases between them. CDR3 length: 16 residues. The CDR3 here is CASSQSNSDGAYEQYF. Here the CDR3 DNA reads TGCGCCAGCAGTCAATCAAACAGTGACGGAGCCTACGAGCAGTACTTC.

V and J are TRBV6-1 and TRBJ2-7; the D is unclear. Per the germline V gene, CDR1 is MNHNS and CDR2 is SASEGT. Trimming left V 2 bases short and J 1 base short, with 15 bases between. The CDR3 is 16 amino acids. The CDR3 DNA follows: TGTGCCAGCAGTGAATATCTGTTGCAGACTTCCTACGAGCAGTACTTC. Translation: CASSEYLLQTSYEQYF.

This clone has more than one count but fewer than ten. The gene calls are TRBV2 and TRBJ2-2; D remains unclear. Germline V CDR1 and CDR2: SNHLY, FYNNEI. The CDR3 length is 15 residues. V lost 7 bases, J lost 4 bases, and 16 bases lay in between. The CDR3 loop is CASTPSRPFTGELFF. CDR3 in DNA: TGTGCCAGCACACCCAGTAGGCCCTTCACCGGGGAGCTGTTTTTT. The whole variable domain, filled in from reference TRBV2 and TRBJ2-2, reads EPEVTQTPSHQVTQMGQEVILRCVPISNHLYFYWYRQILGQKVEFLVSFYNNEISEKSEIFDDQFSVERPDGSNFTLKIRSTKLEDSAMYFCASTPSRPFTGELFFGEGSRLTVL.

The CDR3 bases are TGTGCCAGCAGCTTAGAGACAGGGACCTACGAGCAGTACTTC. Translating it yields CASSLETGTYEQYF. The chain couples TRBV7-2 to TRBJ2-7, with 7 nucleotides matching TRBD1. CDR1 is SGHTA, CDR2 FQGNSA, per germline. The CDR3 covers 14 residues. V shed 1 base and J 2 bases; nucleotides not matched to a gene: 2.

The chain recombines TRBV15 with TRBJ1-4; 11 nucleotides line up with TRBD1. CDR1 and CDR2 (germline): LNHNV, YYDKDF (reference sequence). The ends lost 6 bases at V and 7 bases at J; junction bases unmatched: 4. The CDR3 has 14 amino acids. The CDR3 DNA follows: TGTGCCACCAGAACCGGGACAGGGGGTGAAAAACTGTTTTTT. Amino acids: CATRTGTGGEKLFF.

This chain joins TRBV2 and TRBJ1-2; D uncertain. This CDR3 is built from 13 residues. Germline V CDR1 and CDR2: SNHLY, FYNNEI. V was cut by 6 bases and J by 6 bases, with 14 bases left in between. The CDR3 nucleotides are TGTGCCAGCAGGGTCGACCGCCGCAATGGCTACACCTTC. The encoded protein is CASRVDRRNGYTF. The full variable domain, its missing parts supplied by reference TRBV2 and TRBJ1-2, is EPEVTQTPSHQVTQMGQEVILRCVPISNHLYFYWYRQILGQKVEFLVSFYNNEISEKSEIFDDQFSVERPDGSNFTLKIRSTKLEDSAMYFCASRVDRRNGYTFGSGTRLTVV.

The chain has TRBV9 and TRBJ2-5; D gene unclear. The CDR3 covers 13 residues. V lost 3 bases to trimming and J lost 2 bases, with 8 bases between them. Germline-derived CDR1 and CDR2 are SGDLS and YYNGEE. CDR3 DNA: TGTGCCAGCAGCGCCCATCGGCAAGAGACCCAGTACTTC. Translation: CASSAHRQETQYF.

CDR3 amino acids: CASSQALNLAQGSDTQYF. CDR3 DNA: TGTGCCAGCAGCCAAGCCCTAAATCTAGCCCAAGGATCAGATACGCAGTATTTT. The chain carries TRBV14 and TRBJ2-3; tentative D call: TRBD2 (5 bases). Germline V CDR1 and CDR2: SGHDN, FVKESK. The CDR3 runs to 18 residues. V gave up 1 base and J gave up 4 bases, with 21 bases separating them.

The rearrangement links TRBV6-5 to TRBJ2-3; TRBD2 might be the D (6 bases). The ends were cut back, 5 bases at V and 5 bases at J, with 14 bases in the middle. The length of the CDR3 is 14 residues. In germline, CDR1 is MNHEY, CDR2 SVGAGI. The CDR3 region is CASSTAGIGDTQYF. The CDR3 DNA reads TGTGCCAGCAGTACCGCGGGGATTGGAGATACGCAGTATTTT.